Listed below are T cell receptor beta chains from one sample, sequenced in a study of tumor-infiltrating lymphocytes in primary liver carcinoma. TCRdb itself ran the multiplex PCR reads through MiXCR, one entry per CDR3 protein. The data show about 330,000 distinct CDR3 sequences, roughly 61% seen once. The sequencing sample was made of peripheral blood. These receptors all come from a middle-aged man with primary liver carcinoma and hepatitis B virus infection. CDR3s include the opening cysteine and the closing phenylalanine or tryptophan. The D gene is left open where the match is weak. Size is omitted from some rows. Given values are once, few, many or a class for expanded clones.

d_call	v_call	j_call	cdr3_length	clone_size	cdr3_nt	cdr3_aa
NA	TRBV6-5	TRBJ2-1	16	NA	TGTGCCAGCAGTTCCACCAGCCGCCGGATCTACAATGAGCAGTTCTTC	CASSSTSRRIYNEQFF
NA	TRBV28	TRBJ1-5	14	NA	TGTGCCAGCTTAGGTCAGGGGTTAGGTCAGCCCCAGCATTTT	CASLGQGLGQPQHF
NA	TRBV11-2	TRBJ2-7	11	NA	TGTGCCGGCAGCCTCGAAGACGAGCAGTACTTC	CAGSLEDEQYF
TRBD1	TRBV11-3	TRBJ2-1	15	NA	TGTGCCAGCATCTTGCCACAGGGGGCAAGTAATGAGCAGTTCTTC	CASILPQGASNEQFF
NA	TRBV6-1	TRBJ2-7	15	NA	TGTGCCAGCATTATGACCCGGGACATGGACTACGAGCAGTACTTC	CASIMTRDMDYEQYF
NA	TRBV6-5	TRBJ2-7	14	many	TGTGCCAGCAGTTATGGCAGGGGGGCCCACGAGCAGTACTTC	CASSYGRGAHEQYF
NA	TRBV29-1	TRBJ1-5	14	many	TGCTTCCTTGACAGAGACGGAACAAATCAGCCCCAGCATTTT	CFLDRDGTNQPQHF
TRBD2	TRBV11-2	TRBJ2-1	13	NA	TGTGCCAATAGCTTAGCGGGCACCTACGAGCAGTTCTTC	CANSLAGTYEQFF
NA	TRBV28	TRBJ2-1	15	NA	TGTGCCAGCGCCCCCGGGCGGGAAGGGTACAATGAGCAGTTCTTC	CASAPGREGYNEQFF
NA	TRBV11-3	TRBJ2-1	17	once	TGTGCCAGCAGCTTAGGCCTGGGCGCCAACTCCTACGATGAGAAGTTCTTC	CASSLGLGANSYDEKFF
NA	TRBV7-9	TRBJ2-3	13	NA	TGTGCCAGCAGCTTAGTCATATCAGATACGCAGTATTTT	CASSLVISDTQYF
NA	TRBV28	TRBJ1-2	11	NA	TGTGCCAGCGTGGGAGGGACGGACTACACCTTC	CASVGGTDYTF
TRBD2	TRBV11-2	TRBJ2-5	15	NA	TGTGTCAGCAGCTTAGACGGGGGGAAAGAAGAGACCCAGTACTTC	CVSSLDGGKEETQYF
TRBD2	TRBV19	TRBJ2-3	14	few	TGTGCCAGTAGTAACAGCGGGAGGTCAGATACGCAGTATTTT	CASSNSGRSDTQYF
NA	TRBV11-2	TRBJ1-6	15	NA	TGTGCCAGTAGCTTAGCCCGGGCGCCGGATTCACCCCTCCACTTT	CASSLARAPDSPLHF
NA	TRBV11-2	TRBJ2-3	14	NA	TGTGTCAGCAACTATAACAGGGACACAGATACGCAGTATTTT	CVSNYNRDTDTQYF
TRBD2	TRBV11-2	TRBJ2-1	15	NA	TGTGCCAGCTGCCCGAGATATGGGACTAGCGGTGAGCAGTTTTTC	CASCPRYGTSGEQFF
NA	TRBV24-1	TRBJ2-2	15	NA	TGTGCCACCAGTGGAATGCGGGAGAACACCGGGGAGCTGTTTTTT	CATSGMRENTGELFF
NA	TRBV5-1	TRBJ2-2	15	NA	TGCACCAGCAGCTTGCTGGAACCCGGGACCGGGGAGCTGTTTTTT	CTSSLLEPGTGELFF
NA	TRBV6-5	TRBJ2-7	13	NA	TGTGCCAGCAGTGCCGGACACCTCAACGAGCAGTACTTC	CASSAGHLNEQYF
NA	TRBV29-1	TRBJ2-5	11	NA	TGCAGCGTCGGACCTGCGGTGGCCCAGTACTTC	CSVGPAVAQYF
NA	TRBV6-2/TRBV6-3	TRBJ2-1	17	NA	TGTACCAGCAGCCGACTCAGCGGGTTGAGCTCCTACAATGAGCAGTTCTTC	CTSSRLSGLSSYNEQFF